This note documents a single TCR beta chain sequence. There are many counts of this clonotype. Its antigen is unknown. No base quality information exists; no much larger clone differs at one position. As encoded in the germline V gene (reference sequence), CDR1 is DFQATT while CDR2 is SNEGSKA. Trimming at the junction amounts to 6 bases on V and 2 bases on J, and the germline ends lie 16 bases apart. The CDR3 goes from the cysteine to the phenylalanine over 14 residues. The kept DNA is CDR3 alone, 42 bases in frame from the first base. These data belong to a study of post-analysis software for immune sequencing data (dated by TCRdb to between 2015 and 2016). Describing the broader study: Relapsing-remitting, secondary progressive and progressive-relapsing multiple sclerosis were recorded as disease courses, and subtype annotation was lacking for some patients. The multiple sclerosis patient repertoires were compared with around ten previously published healthy control repertoires from donors aged about 6 to 26 years. A subset of samples was prepared in parallel using single-end sample barcoding, then pooled and co-amplified after Illumina adapter ligation. The full study reports these points: The control group was slightly older than the multiple sclerosis patient group. Patients showed significantly higher frequencies than controls for several TRBV segments, among them TRBV5-6, TRBV5-1 and TRBV20-1. Direct clustering with F measure revealed strong co-clustering of samples prepared in the same batch, which led to a batch-effect correction. Multiple sclerosis patients had significantly lower normalized Chao1 diversity than controls, a result that suggests substantial peripheral T-cell clonal expansion.

To demonstrate the VDJtools post-analysis software, TCR beta repertoires were profiled from the peripheral blood of some 12 young patients with multiple sclerosis. The multiple sclerosis patients were children and adolescents ranging in age from roughly 6 to 16 years. The library relied on PCR. Instrument used: Illumina HiSeq 2500. To reduce PCR and sequencing biases, unique molecular identifiers were incorporated into the TCR beta cDNA libraries. Every 1 to 10 million input T cells yielded 500,000 or so cDNA molecules, meaning each molecule approximated one T cell. The same protocol used for the earlier healthy control dataset was applied to prepare and sequence the patient libraries. Within a given batch, samples were prepared together, multiplexed and sequenced on the same HiSeq lane. The original pipeline was this. MIGEC was used to process the raw barcoded reads, and molecular identifier groups with only a single read were discarded before consensus assembly and CDR3 extraction. VDJtools was used for post-analysis of the clonotype tables, and diversity was normalized by down-sampling every dataset to the size of the smallest sample. Repertoire overlap clustering matched CDR3 amino acid but not nucleotide sequences to correct batch-related cross-sample contamination. TCRdb took the public reads, trimmed them with fastp at Q25, ran MiXCR for clone calling and kept in-frame beta chains. Entries that share a CDR3 protein sequence are merged under the most common genes and DNA. TCRdb, not the authors, supplied the V and J calls. Across this sample there are roughly 200,000 distinct CDR3 sequences, with over 25% seen only once. The ten top clones hold about 3.7% of the sample.

The TCR originated in a girl under 18 with multiple sclerosis. The chain links TRBV20-1 with TRBJ2-5; the D match is possibly TRBD1 or TRBD2, with 5 bases aligned in each. The sample consisted of blood. The CDR3 sequence is CSAIGTLSQETQYF. Read as DNA, the sequence is TGCAGTGCAATTGGGACGCTGTCTCAAGAGACCCAGTACTTC.